This T cell receptor beta chain was sequenced during a study of cytomegalovirus exposure and HLA in healthy donors. Study as a whole: About 85 million unique TCRs from HLA-typed donors were held in an early release of data.

Vbeta (60) and Jbeta (13) primers were used in the PCR. The protocol was immunoSEQ multiplex PCR, while the TCRdb copy is restricted to in-frame clones and leaves out a portion. The data contain 170,000 or so clones, over 65% of them singletons. Overall study findings and caveats: For TCR beta chains, V- and J-gene trimming was later linked to a missense DCLRE1C variant. Across donors, presence/absence analyses took sequencing depth to be roughly uniform. TRBV6-2, TRBV6-3 and some other V segments were excluded as indistinguishable.

Germline CDR1 SGDLS, CDR2 YYNGEE. V was clipped by 0 bases and J by 5 bases, with 9 bases between them. CDR3 length: 14 amino acids. As regards this clone: Its antigen remains unidentified.

The chain combines TRBV9 with TRBJ2-1; D not resolved. Sequenced input: PBMCs. The clonotype comes from a woman aged 60-75 years in good health and CMV-seropositive. CDR3 in DNA: TGTGCCAGCAGCGTAGCGGTGCGGAACAATGAGCAGTTCTTC. Translation gives CASSVAVRNNEQFF.